Listed below are T cell receptor beta chains from one sample, sequenced in a study of type 1 regulatory T cells. TCRdb fed the reads into MiXCR, producing one record per CDR3 protein. Of roughly 46,000 distinct CDR3 sequences listed, over 9% are singletons. The antigens these receptors bind are not known. Sequencing was carried out using cultured non-Tr1 T cells, either the whole culture or a sorted T cell fraction (not recorded which). These receptors were collected from a human donor in good health. The CDR3 runs from the conserved cysteine through the conserved F or W. Fields, in order: D gene, clone size, J gene, V gene, CDR3 protein, CDR3 DNA. A D gene is named only where the DNA matches it firmly. Not every row has a clone size; where given, it reads once, few, many or a size class.

NA many TRBJ2-2 TRBV12-3/TRBV12-4 CASSPIYGELFF TGTGCCAGCAGTCCCATTTATGGGGAGCTGTTTTTT
NA many TRBJ2-5 TRBV30 CAWSVLGAPETQYF TGTGCCTGGAGTGTACTGGGGGCGCCGGAGACCCAGTACTTC
NA medium-sized TRBJ2-1 TRBV5-1 CASSLAASSSYNEQFF TGCGCCAGCAGCTTGGCAGCCTCGAGCTCCTACAATGAGCAGTTCTTC
NA NA TRBJ2-1 TRBV7-9 CASSLGSTGASREQFF TGTGCCAGCAGCTTAGGTTCGACAGGAGCCTCCCGGGAGCAGTTCTTC
NA NA TRBJ1-2 TRBV24-1 CATSDSPPNYGYAF TGTGCCACCAGTGACAGCCCCCCTAACTATGGCTACGCCTTC
TRBD2 once TRBJ2-3 TRBV15 CATSRPTEQREGTDTQYF TGTGCCACCAGCAGACCGACCGAACAGCGGGAGGGCACAGATACGCAGTATTTT
TRBD2 few TRBJ2-1 TRBV7-8 CASSFRLADNNEQFF TGTGCCAGCAGCTTCAGACTAGCGGATAACAATGAGCAGTTCTTC
NA NA TRBJ1-1 TRBV13 CASSLDRTEAFF TGTGCCAGCAGCCTCGACAGAACTGAAGCTTTCTTT
NA NA TRBJ2-3 TRBV20-1 CSARTGSTDTQYF TGCAGTGCTAGAACAGGGAGCACAGATACGCAGTATTTT
NA many TRBJ2-3 TRBV5-1 CASSMERGTDTQYF TGCGCCAGCAGCATGGAGCGGGGCACAGATACGCAGTATTTT
NA few TRBJ2-1 TRBV20-1 CSAYSLRAVRNEQFF TGCAGTGCTTATTCTTTGCGGGCTGTTCGAAATGAGCAGTTCTTC
NA many TRBJ2-2 TRBV7-6 CASSPVGGGGELFF TGTGCCAGCAGCCCCGTCGGGGGCGGCGGGGAGCTGTTTTTT
NA NA TRBJ2-7 TRBV20-1 CSTRGNNSPLHF TGCAGTACTCGAGGGAATAATTCACCCCTCCACTTC
TRBD2 NA TRBJ2-1 TRBV9 CASSVKTGGSYEQFF TGTGCCAGCAGCGTAAAAACTGGCGGGAGCTATGAGCAGTTCTTC
NA many TRBJ2-1 TRBV29-1 CSVERGVGEQFF TGCAGCGTTGAAAGGGGAGTCGGTGAGCAGTTCTTC
TRBD2 many TRBJ2-3 TRBV29-1 CSGSSGLSTDTQYF TGCAGCGGCTCTAGCGGGCTAAGCACAGATACGCAGTATTTT
NA few TRBJ1-1 TRBV7-9 CASSLGSGVPEAFF TGTGCCAGCAGCTTAGGATCAGGGGTCCCTGAAGCTTTCTTT
NA many TRBJ2-1 TRBV7-2 CASSLVPRLYNEQFF TGTGCCAGCAGCTTAGTACCCCGACTTTACAATGAGCAGTTCTTC
NA many TRBJ1-2 TRBV24-1 CATSDPTTAYGYTF TGTGCCACCAGTGACCCCACCACTGCCTATGGCTACACCTTC
NA NA TRBJ1-6 TRBV20-1 CSARDWGGGNSPLHF TGCAGTGCTAGAGATTGGGGAGGGGGGAACTCACCCCTCCACTTT
NA NA TRBJ2-1 TRBV20-1 CSAARPEERVDEQFF TGCAGTGCTGCTAGGCCGGAGGAGAGGGTAGATGAGCAGTTCTTC
NA many TRBJ1-2 TRBV19 CASSLRGIPTSNYGYTF TGTGCCAGTAGTTTGAGAGGGATCCCCACCTCTAACTATGGCTACACCTTC
TRBD1 many TRBJ1-2 TRBV5-1 CASRPTGTNYGYTF TGCGCCAGCAGACCGACAGGGACTAACTATGGCTACACCTTC
TRBD2 few TRBJ2-6 TRBV27 CASSPYTGLAGGANVLTF TGTGCCAGCAGTCCGTACACTGGACTAGCGGGTGGGGCCAACGTCCTGACTTTC
NA many TRBJ1-2 TRBV20-1 CSVAGNNYGYTF TGCAGTGTAGCCGGGAACAACTATGGCTACACCTTC
NA NA TRBJ2-7 TRBV25-1 CASSFYICSAGVSYEQYF NA
TRBD1 NA TRBJ2-1 TRBV5-6 CASSLEDRVHNEQFF TGTGCCAGCAGCTTGGAAGACAGGGTCCACAATGAGCAGTTCTTC
TRBD2 many TRBJ2-1 TRBV18 CASSPTAASGTTEQFF TGTGCCAGCTCACCCACGGCTGCTAGCGGGACGACAGAGCAGTTCTTC
NA many TRBJ2-5 TRBV7-6 CASTPWAGETQYF TGTGCCAGCACCCCATGGGCAGGAGAGACCCAGTACTTC
TRBD1 NA TRBJ2-1 TRBV2 CASSSRGQGEQFF TGTGCCAGCAGTTCCAGGGGGCAGGGTGAGCAGTTCTTC
TRBD2 many TRBJ2-3 TRBV28 CASNMGASGSFSDTQYF TGTGCCAGCAACATGGGGGCTAGCGGGAGTTTTTCAGATACGCAGTATTTT
NA many TRBJ2-3 TRBV20-1 CSASIPVRGASTDTQYF TGCAGTGCTAGTATCCCCGTTCGGGGTGCTAGCACAGATACGCAGTATTTT
NA medium-sized TRBJ1-2 TRBV20-1 CSARGPGTFYGYTF TGCAGTGCTAGGGGTCCCGGGACATTCTATGGCTACACCTTC
NA many TRBJ1-1 TRBV20-1 CSARGGAVLLNTEAFF TGCAGTGCTAGAGGGGGGGCAGTCTTATTGAACACTGAAGCTTTCTTT
TRBD2 NA TRBJ2-2 TRBV20-1 CSARDFLAGRTGELFF TGCAGTGCTAGAGATTTTCTAGCGGGACGTACCGGGGAGCTGTTTTTT
TRBD2 NA TRBJ2-3 TRBV30 CAWSDEVAGQDTQYF TGTGCCTGGAGTGACGAGGTAGCGGGTCAAGATACGCAGTATTTT
TRBD1 NA TRBJ1-1 TRBV30 CASDRGLVWGTEAFF TGTGCCTCGGACAGGGGGCTGGTTTGGGGCACTGAAGCTTTCTTT
TRBD1 few TRBJ2-1 TRBV11-2 CASRHPRGQGYNEQFF TGTGCCAGCAGGCATCCTCGGGGACAGGGTTACAATGAGCAGTTCTTC
NA many TRBJ1-1 TRBV7-2 CASSFDSPGTEAFF TGTGCCAGCAGCTTCGACTCGCCGGGGACTGAAGCTTTCTTT
NA NA TRBJ2-7 TRBV20-1 CSASPPQPTYEQYF TGCAGTGCTAGCCCACCCCAACCGACCTACGAGCAGTACTTC
NA few TRBJ2-4 TRBV27 CASSFNGENIQYF TGTGCCAGCAGTTTCAACGGAGAAAACATTCAGTACTTC
NA many TRBJ1-1 TRBV20-1 CSASKQNTEAFF TGCAGTGCTAGTAAACAGAACACTGAAGCTTTCTTT
TRBD1 few TRBJ2-3 TRBV10-3 CAIRKGQGGFDGTQYF TGTGCCATCAGGAAGGGACAGGGGGGATTTGATGGTACGCAGTATTTT
NA NA TRBJ2-2 TRBV4-2 CASSQTGELFF TGTGCCAGCAGCCAGACCGGGGAGCTGTTTTTT
TRBD2 many TRBJ2-1 TRBV9 CASSVRPSGRSYNEQFF TGTGCCAGCAGCGTAAGGCCTAGCGGGAGGTCCTACAATGAGCAGTTCTTC
NA few TRBJ2-2 TRBV9 CASSVAGENTGELFF TGTGCCAGCAGCGTAGCGGGGGAAAACACCGGGGAGCTGTTTTTT
TRBD1 many TRBJ2-5 TRBV5-1 CASMETGFRQETQYF TGCGCCAGTATGGAGACAGGGTTTCGTCAAGAGACCCAGTACTTC
NA many TRBJ2-1 TRBV9 CASSTGPRDDEQFF TGTGCCAGCAGCACGGGACCTAGGGACGATGAGCAGTTCTTC
NA few TRBJ1-1 TRBV20-1 CSARRWGTTEAFF TGCAGTGCCCGCCGCTGGGGTACGACTGAAGCTTTCTTT
TRBD1 few TRBJ2-1 TRBV5-4 CASSLDRGGFNEQFF TGTGCCAGCAGCTTGGATCGAGGGGGCTTCAATGAGCAGTTCTTC
NA NA TRBJ2-7 TRBV4-2 CASSQGVSGTDEQYF TGTGCCAGCAGCCAAGGGGTGTCGGGTACGGACGAGCAGTACTTC
NA many TRBJ2-5 TRBV4-3 CASSQVGGETQYF TGCGCCAGCAGCCAAGTTGGGGGTGAGACCCAGTACTTC
NA many TRBJ2-1 TRBV6-2/TRBV6-3 CASSSTGYEQFF TGTGCCAGCAGTTCGACAGGCTATGAGCAGTTCTTC